The source of this T cell receptor (beta chain) is a study of T cell repertoires in cytomegalovirus infection. The ends lost 5 bases at V and 2 bases at J; junction bases unmatched: 11. This CDR3 is 16 amino acids long. The V gene's germline CDR1 is MNHEY and CDR2 SMNVEV (reference sequence). Each CDR3 protein gets one entry after TCRdb re-called the reads with MiXCR. The table lists under 150,000 distinct CDR3 sequences, 30% of them singletons. In the case of this clonotype: Its antigen is currently unknown.

The input for sequencing was CD8+ T cells from cultured PBMCs, taken from culture after CMV antigen stimulation. The clonotype originates from a human donor in good health (CMV status not recorded). Some clones in this sample may be carry-over from other donors' samples. V gene TRBV27 combines with J gene TRBJ2-7; TRBD2 matches at 8 bases. The CDR3 loop is CASSEDFSGATYEQYF. In DNA, the CDR3 is TGTGCCAGCAGTGAAGACTTTAGCGGGGCTACCTACGAGCAGTACTTC.